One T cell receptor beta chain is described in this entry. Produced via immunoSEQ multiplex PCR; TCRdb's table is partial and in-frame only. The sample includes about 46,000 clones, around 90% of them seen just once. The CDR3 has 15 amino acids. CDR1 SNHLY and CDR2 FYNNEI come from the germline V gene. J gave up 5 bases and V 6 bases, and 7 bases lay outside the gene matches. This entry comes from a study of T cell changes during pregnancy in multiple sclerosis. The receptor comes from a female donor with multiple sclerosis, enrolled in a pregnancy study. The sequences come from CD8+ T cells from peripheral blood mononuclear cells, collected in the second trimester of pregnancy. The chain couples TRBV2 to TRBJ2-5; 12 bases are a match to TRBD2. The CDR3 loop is CASRELAGGLETQYF. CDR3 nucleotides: TGTGCCAGCAGAGAACTAGCGGGGGGTCTTGAGACCCAGTACTTC.